This T cell receptor (beta chain) was found in a study of T cell responses to AZD1222 COVID-19 vaccine. Turning to the study itself: The study pooled second doses at about 4 or about 12 weeks. Study-wide results and limits: The repertoires were collected only after the peak T cell response. Only a handful of people who got AZD1222 tested seropositive at baseline.

The repertoire was sequenced with immunoSEQ multiplex PCR; TCRdb's copy has only in-frame clones and lacks some. The data show 120,000 to 150,000 clones, around 88% seen once. Concerning this clone itself: Its antigen is unknown.

Trimming took 6 bases from V and 4 from J; bases not matched to a gene: 5. The CDR3 loop spans 14 amino acids. The germline V gene encodes CDR1 MNHEY and CDR2 SMNVEV (reference sequence). The receptor was isolated from an adult in good health. J is TRBJ1-2 and V is TRBV27, with 10 bases fitting TRBD1. Sequencing used peripheral blood, obtained on day 0 of AZD1222 vaccination. The CDR3 DNA reads as TGTGCCAGCAGAGGACAGGGGGGGGCCTATGGCTACACCTTC. The encoded protein is CASRGQGGAYGYTF.